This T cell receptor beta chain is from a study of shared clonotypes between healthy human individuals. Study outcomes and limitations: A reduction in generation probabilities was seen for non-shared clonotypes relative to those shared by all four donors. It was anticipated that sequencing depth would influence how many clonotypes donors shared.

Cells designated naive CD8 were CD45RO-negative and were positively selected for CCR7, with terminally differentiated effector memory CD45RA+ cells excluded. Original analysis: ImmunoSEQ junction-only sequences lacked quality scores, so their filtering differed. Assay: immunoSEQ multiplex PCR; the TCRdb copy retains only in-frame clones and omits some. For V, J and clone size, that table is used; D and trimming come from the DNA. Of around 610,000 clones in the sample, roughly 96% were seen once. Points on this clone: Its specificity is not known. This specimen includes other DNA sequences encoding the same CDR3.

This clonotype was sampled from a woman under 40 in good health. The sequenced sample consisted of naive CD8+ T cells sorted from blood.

The CDR3 region is CASSVGGTSGYEQYF. The CDR3, as DNA: TGTGCCAGCAGCGTAGGTGGGACTAGCGGATACGAGCAGTACTTC. This chain links TRBV9 with TRBJ2-7; TRBD2 agrees at 11 bases. The junction had 3 bases not matched to a gene; V was cut back by 0 bases and J by 4 bases. The CDR3 contains 15 residues. Per the germline V gene, CDR1 is SGDLS and CDR2 is YYNGEE.